Listed below are T cell receptor beta chains from one sample, sequenced in a study of T cell repertoires and HLA-DP antigens. These receptors are not linked to any known antigen. Produced via immunoSEQ multiplex PCR; TCRdb's table is partial and in-frame only. The sample records approximately 86,000 clones, about 89% being singletons. The sequenced material came from CD4+ T cells from PBMCs. The receptors come from a man in his fifties in good health and CMV-seronegative. CDR3s include the opening cysteine and the closing phenylalanine or tryptophan. A D gene is named only where the DNA matches it firmly. Not every row has a clone size; where given, it reads once, few, many or a size class.

cdr3_nt cdr3_aa clone_size j_call v_call d_call
TGCGCCAGCATGGGGGGTAGCACAGATACGCAGTATTTT CASMGGSTDTQYF . TRBJ2-3 TRBV10-2 .
TGTGCCAGCAGCTTAGAGGCAGCGGGGGCCTCCTACAATGAGCAGTTCTTC CASSLEAAGASYNEQFF . TRBJ2-1 TRBV11-1 TRBD2
TGCGCCAGCAGCCAAGATCAGGACAGGGACTACGAGCAGTACTTC CASSQDQDRDYEQYF . TRBJ2-7 TRBV4-1 TRBD1
TGTGCCAGCTGGACTAGCGGTCCCCCCTACGAGCAGTACTTC CASWTSGPPYEQYF . TRBJ2-7 TRBV28 TRBD2
TGTGCCAGCAGTTATACGAACACTGAAGCTTTCTTT CASSYTNTEAFF . TRBJ1-1 TRBV6-9 .
TGTGCCAGCAGCCCCGGACAGGGAGAATTCCAGCCCCAGCATTTT CASSPGQGEFQPQHF . TRBJ1-5 TRBV7-2 TRBD1
TGTGCCAGCAGCTTATCCCGGAATACGCAGTATTTT CASSLSRNTQYF . TRBJ2-3 TRBV11-1 .
TGCAGCGTGGGACAGTTACTCAACTACGAGCAGTACTTC CSVGQLLNYEQYF many TRBJ2-7 TRBV29-1 TRBD1
TGTGCCAGCAGCTGGCTGGGTGAGGACACTGAAGCTTTCTTT CASSWLGEDTEAFF once TRBJ1-1 TRBV5-5 .
TGTGCCAGCTCAGGGACGACTAGCGGATTCTACGAGCAGTACTTC CASSGTTSGFYEQYF . TRBJ2-7 TRBV18 TRBD2
TGCGCCAGCAGCGTGACTAGCGGGGGGGCTTATGAGCAGTTCTTC CASSVTSGGAYEQFF . TRBJ2-1 TRBV5-1 TRBD2
TGTGCCAGCAGTGTTATTCTCCCCACAGATACGCAGTATTTT CASSVILPTDTQYF . TRBJ2-3 TRBV2 .
TGTGCCAGCTCACCACAGTATAGCAATCAGCCCCAGCATTTT CASSPQYSNQPQHF . TRBJ1-5 TRBV18 .
TGTGCCACCAGCAGAGTTGCGACTAGCGTTAGCACAGATACGCAGTATTTT CATSRVATSVSTDTQYF . TRBJ2-3 TRBV15 TRBD2
TGTGCCAGCCACCCTTCCCCCCCTAGCGGGAGCACAGATACGCAGTATTTT CASHPSPPSGSTDTQYF . TRBJ2-3 TRBV28 TRBD2
TGTGCCAGCAGTTTAGACAGGGGCACTGAAGCTTTCTTT CASSLDRGTEAFF . TRBJ1-1 TRBV7-2 TRBD1
TGTGCCAGCAGTTTATCTCCGGGGGACAGGGGGCGTCTAGCGGGAGTAGTCGGGCAGTTCTTC CASSLSPGDRGRLAGVVGQFF . TRBJ2-1 TRBV28 TRBD1
TGTGCCAGCAGCCGCGTGGCGGGAAGACAAGAGACCCAGTACTTC CASSRVAGRQETQYF . TRBJ2-5 TRBV5-6 .
TGTGCCAGCAGTGAACCCTTTAACACTGAAGCTTTCTTT CASSEPFNTEAFF . TRBJ1-1 TRBV6-1 .
TGTGCCAGCAGCTTTGTGGACAGGGGAGGAGCTTTCTTT CASSFVDRGGAFF . TRBJ1-1 TRBV11-2 TRBD1
TGTGCCAGCAGCTCTAGCGGATCCCGCACAGATACGCAGTATTTT CASSSSGSRTDTQYF once TRBJ2-3 TRBV7-8 TRBD2
TGCAGCGTTGAAGGGGGTGCTAACTATGGCTACACCTTC CSVEGGANYGYTF . TRBJ1-2 TRBV29-1 .